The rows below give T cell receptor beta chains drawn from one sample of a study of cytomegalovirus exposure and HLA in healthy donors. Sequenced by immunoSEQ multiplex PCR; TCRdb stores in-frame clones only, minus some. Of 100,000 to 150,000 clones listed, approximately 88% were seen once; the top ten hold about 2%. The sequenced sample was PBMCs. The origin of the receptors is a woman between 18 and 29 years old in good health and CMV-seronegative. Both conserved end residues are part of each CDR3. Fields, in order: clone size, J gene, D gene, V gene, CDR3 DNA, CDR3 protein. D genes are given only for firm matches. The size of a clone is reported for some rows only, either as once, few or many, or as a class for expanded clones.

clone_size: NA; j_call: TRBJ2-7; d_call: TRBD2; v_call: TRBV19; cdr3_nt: TGTGCCAGTAGTCCCTCGCTAGCGGGGCCTTACGAGCAGTACTTC; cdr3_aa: CASSPSLAGPYEQYF
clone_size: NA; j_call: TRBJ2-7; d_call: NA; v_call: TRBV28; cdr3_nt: TGTGCCAGCACAGGCTTGTCCGAGCAGTACTTC; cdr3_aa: CASTGLSEQYF
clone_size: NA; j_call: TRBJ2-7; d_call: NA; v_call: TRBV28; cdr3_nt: TGTGCCAGCAGTTCAACCCGGGACATGAGCTACGAGCAGTACTTC; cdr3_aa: CASSSTRDMSYEQYF
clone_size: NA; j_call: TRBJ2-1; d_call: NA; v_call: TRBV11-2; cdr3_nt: TGTGCCAGCAGGGGCGAGCAGTTCTTC; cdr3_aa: CASRGEQFF
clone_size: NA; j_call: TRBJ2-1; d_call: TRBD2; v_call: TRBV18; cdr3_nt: TGTGCCAGCAGTCGGGGGGGTGGCACGAATGAGCAGTTCTTC; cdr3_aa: CASSRGGGTNEQFF
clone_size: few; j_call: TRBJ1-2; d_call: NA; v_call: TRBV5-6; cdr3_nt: TGTGCCACCACCCGACAGGACTATGGCTACACCTTC; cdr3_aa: CATTRQDYGYTF
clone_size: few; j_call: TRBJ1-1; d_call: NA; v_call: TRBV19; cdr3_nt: TGTGCCAGTAGTCCGGGTCCGATGAACACTGAAGCTTTCTTT; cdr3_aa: CASSPGPMNTEAFF
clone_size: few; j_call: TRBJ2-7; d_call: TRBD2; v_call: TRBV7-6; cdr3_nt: TGTGCCAGCAGCTCTTCTAGCGGGAGGAACGAGCAGTACTTC; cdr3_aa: CASSSSSGRNEQYF
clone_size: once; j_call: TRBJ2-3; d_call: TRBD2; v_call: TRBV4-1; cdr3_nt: TGCGCCAGCAGCCAAGGTTTAGGGGCGGGAGCAGATACGCAGTATTTT; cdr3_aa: CASSQGLGAGADTQYF
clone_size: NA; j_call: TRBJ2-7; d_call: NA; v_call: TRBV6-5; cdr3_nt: TGTGCCAGCAGTTACTCGGCGCAGGGCGGCGAGCAGTACTTC; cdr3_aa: CASSYSAQGGEQYF
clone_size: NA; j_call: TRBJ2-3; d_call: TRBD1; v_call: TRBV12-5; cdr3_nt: TGTGCTAGTGGTCAAGGGACAGGGAGGGGGTCAGATACGCAGTATTTT; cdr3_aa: CASGQGTGRGSDTQYF
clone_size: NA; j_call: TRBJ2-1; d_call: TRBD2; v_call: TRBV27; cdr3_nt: TGTGCCAGCAGAACCATAGCGGGAGCGTTCTACAATGAGCAGTTCTTC; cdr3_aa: CASRTIAGAFYNEQFF
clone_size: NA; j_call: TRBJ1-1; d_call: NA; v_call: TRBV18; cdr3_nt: TGTGCCAGCTCACGCGACAGGCTAAACACTGAAGCTTTCTTT; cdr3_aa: CASSRDRLNTEAFF
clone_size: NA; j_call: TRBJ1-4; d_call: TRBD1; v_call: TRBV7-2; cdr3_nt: TGTGCCAGCAGCCCGGACAGGGGCAATGAAAAACTGTTTTTT; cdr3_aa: CASSPDRGNEKLFF
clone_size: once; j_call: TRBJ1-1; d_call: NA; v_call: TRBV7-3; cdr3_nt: TGTGCCAGCAGCCCGGGACTGGCGGGCACTGAAGCTTTCTTT; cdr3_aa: CASSPGLAGTEAFF
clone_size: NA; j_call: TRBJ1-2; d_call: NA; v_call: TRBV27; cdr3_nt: TGTGCCAGCAGTTTGCTGGGCAGGGCTGGCTATGGCTACACCTTC; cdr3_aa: CASSLLGRAGYGYTF
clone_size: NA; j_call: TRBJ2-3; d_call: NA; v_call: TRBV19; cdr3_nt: TGTGCCAGTAGTATACAGGGGGGACCCACAGATACGCAGTATTTT; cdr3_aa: CASSIQGGPTDTQYF
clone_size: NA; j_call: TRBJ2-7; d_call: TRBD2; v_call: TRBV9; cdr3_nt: TGTGCCAGCAGTACTAGCGGGAGGGCCGCCGAGCAGTACTTC; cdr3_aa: CASSTSGRAAEQYF
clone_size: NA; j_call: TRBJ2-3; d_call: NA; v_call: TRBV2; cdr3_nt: TGTGCCAGCAGTCCCGAGACTTCTGGTACGCAGTATTTT; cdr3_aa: CASSPETSGTQYF
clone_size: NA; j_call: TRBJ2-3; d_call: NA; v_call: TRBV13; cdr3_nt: TGTGCCAGCGAGGCTAGCCTGACAGATACGCAGTATTTT; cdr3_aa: CASEASLTDTQYF